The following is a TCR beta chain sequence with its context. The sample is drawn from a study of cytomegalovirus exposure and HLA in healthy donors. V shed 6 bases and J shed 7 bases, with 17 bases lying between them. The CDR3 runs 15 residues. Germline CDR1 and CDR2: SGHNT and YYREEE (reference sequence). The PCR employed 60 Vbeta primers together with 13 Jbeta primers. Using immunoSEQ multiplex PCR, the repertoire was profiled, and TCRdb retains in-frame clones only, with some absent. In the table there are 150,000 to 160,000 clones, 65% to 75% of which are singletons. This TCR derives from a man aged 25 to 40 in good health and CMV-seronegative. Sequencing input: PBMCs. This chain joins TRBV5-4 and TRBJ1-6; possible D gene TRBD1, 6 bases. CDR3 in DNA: TGTGCCAGCACCAAAGGACAGTCCCTCAATTCACCCCTCCACTTT. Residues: CASTKGQSLNSPLHF.